This TCR beta chain was recovered during a study of blood T cell repertoires in COVID-19. The table came from immunoSEQ multiplex PCR; TCRdb's copy has only in-frame clones and leaves some out. The profile shows around 250,000 clones, 75% to 90% of them singletons. Trimming cost V 1 base and J 7 bases, with 14 bases left between them. CDR3 length: 15 amino acids. Germline V gene sequence: CDR1 SEHNR, CDR2 FQNEAQ (reference sequence). What was sequenced was peripheral blood. This clonotype originated in a man aged 25 to 40 who had recovered from COVID-19. V usage is TRBV7-9 and J usage is TRBJ2-1, with D perhaps TRBD1 (6 bases). Here the CDR3 reads CASSLVWGTRNEQFF. CDR3 sequence (DNA): TGTGCCAGCAGCTTAGTTTGGGGGACAAGGAATGAGCAGTTCTTC.